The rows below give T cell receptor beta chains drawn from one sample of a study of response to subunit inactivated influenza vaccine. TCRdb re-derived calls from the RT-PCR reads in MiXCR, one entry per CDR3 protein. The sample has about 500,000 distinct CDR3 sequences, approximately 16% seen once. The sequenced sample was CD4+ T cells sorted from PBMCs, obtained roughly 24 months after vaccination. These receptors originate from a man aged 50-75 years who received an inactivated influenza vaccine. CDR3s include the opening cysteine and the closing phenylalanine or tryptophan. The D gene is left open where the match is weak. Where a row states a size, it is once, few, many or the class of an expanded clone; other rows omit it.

TGTGCCACCACCCCTGGTACCAGGGAAAAACTGTTTTTT	CATTPGTREKLFF	-	-	TRBV6-6	TRBJ1-4
TGCGCCAGCAGTCCCCGGGACAGGAGGCTGGGAGGCAATCAGCCCCAGCATTTT	CASSPRDRRLGGNQPQHF	few	TRBD1	TRBV4-1	TRBJ1-5
TGTGCCAGCAGCACAAACCTCCACGGGATCAGCGAGCAGTTCTTC	CASSTNLHGISEQFF	many	-	TRBV9	TRBJ2-1
TGTGCCTGGAGTAACGAGGGCTACCCCACCTGGGAGCAGTACTTC	CAWSNEGYPTWEQYF	-	-	TRBV30	TRBJ2-7
TGTGCCAGCAGTTCCCTCGGGGTTTACACTGAAGCTTTCTTT	CASSSLGVYTEAFF	few	-	TRBV12-3/TRBV12-4	TRBJ1-1
TGTGCCAGCAGCCAAACCACTAGCGCGTCCTACGAGCAGTACTTC	CASSQTTSASYEQYF	few	TRBD2	TRBV9	TRBJ2-7
TGTGCCAGCTCCCTAGCGAACATGTACAATGAGCAGTTCTTC	CASSLANMYNEQFF	-	-	TRBV12-3/TRBV12-4	TRBJ2-1
TGTGCCAGCAGCTTAACTAGCGGGAGGGCCGTCGCCGGGGAGCTGTTTTTT	CASSLTSGRAVAGELFF	once	TRBD2	TRBV11-2	TRBJ2-2
TGTGCCAGCAGTCGGGGTAGGGGAAACACCATATATTTT	CASSRGRGNTIYF	few	-	TRBV3-1	TRBJ1-3
TGTGCCACCCGGACTAGTGTCACAGATACGCAGTATTTT	CATRTSVTDTQYF	-	TRBD2	TRBV24-1	TRBJ2-3
TGTGCCAGCAGCTTGGAGAGGGATCGGACTTACGAGCAGTACTTC	CASSLERDRTYEQYF	few	-	TRBV5-5	TRBJ2-7